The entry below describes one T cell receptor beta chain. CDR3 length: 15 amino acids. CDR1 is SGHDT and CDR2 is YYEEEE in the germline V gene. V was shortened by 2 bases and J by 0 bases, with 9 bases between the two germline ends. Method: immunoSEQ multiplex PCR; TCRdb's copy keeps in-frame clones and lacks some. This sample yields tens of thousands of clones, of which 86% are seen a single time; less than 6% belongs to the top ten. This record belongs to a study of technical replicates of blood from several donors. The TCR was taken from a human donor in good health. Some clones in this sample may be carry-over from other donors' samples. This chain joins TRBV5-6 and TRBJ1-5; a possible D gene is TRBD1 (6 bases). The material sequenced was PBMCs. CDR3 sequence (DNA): TGTGCCAGCAGCTTAAGGGGGTATAGCAATCAGCCCCAGCATTTT. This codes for CASSLRGYSNQPQHF.